The T cell receptor (beta chain) described here comes from a study of blood T cells in healthy people across ages. General study findings and limits: Both higher diversity and more naive CD4+ cells marked long-lived donors when set against aged donors. The CMV status of each donor remained undetermined, and this could have confounded shifts in expanded clonotypes. Roughly linear age-related decline in beta diversity appeared, significant by age about 40. It was not possible, with unsorted PBMCs, to conclusively compare naive and antigen-experienced cells.

Using a J-beta primer mix together with a sample-barcoded 5' primer, a second PCR was run for 7 to 11 cycles. TCRdb reanalysed the 5' RACE reads using MiXCR and keeps one entry per CDR3 protein. This table holds some 710,000 distinct CDR3 sequences, about 45% found once. Notes on this clonotype: No antigen is known for it.

The clonotype was recovered from a man older than 75 in good health. The sample taken for sequencing was blood.

CDR3 in DNA: TGTGCCAGCAGCCTGACGACTAGCGGGAGAATGGCTGAGCAGTACTTC. Protein sequence: CASSLTTSGRMAEQYF. V usage is TRBV7-6 and J usage is TRBJ2-5; TRBD2 agrees at 12 bases. CDR3 length equals 16 residues. Germline CDR1 SGHVS, CDR2 FNYEAQ. V shed 5 bases and J 11 bases; nucleotides not matched to a gene: 15.